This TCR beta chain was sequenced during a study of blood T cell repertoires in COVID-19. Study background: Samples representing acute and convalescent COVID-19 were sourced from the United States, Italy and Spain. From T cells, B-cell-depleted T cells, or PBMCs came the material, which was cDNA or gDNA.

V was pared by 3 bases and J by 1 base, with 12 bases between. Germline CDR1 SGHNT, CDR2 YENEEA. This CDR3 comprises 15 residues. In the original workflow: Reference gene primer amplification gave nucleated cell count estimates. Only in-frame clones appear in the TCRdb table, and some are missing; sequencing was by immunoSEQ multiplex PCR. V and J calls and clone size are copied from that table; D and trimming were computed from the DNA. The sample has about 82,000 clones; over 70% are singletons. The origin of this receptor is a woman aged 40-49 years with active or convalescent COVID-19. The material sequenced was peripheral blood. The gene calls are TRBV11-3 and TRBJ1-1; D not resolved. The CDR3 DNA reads TGTGCCAGCAGCTTTCAGACATCCTCGAACACTGAAGCTTTCTTT. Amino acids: CASSFQTSSNTEAFF. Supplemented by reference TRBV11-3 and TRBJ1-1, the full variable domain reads EAGVVQSPRYKIIEKKQPVAFWCNPISGHNTLYWYLQNLGQGPELLIRYENEEAVDDSQLPKDRFSAERLKGVDSTLKIQPAELGDSAVYLCASSFQTSSNTEAFFGQGTRLTVV.